This record looks at one T cell receptor beta chain sequence and its context. From RNA transcripts, TCR beta CDR3 regions were amplified. The HTBI primer set was used in a first-round RT-PCR of the TCR CDR3. MiXCR was run by TCRdb on the multiplex PCR reads, yielding one entry per CDR3 protein. The data show 560,000 or so distinct CDR3 sequences, about half seen once. Those with hyperthyroidism were 18 to 65 years old, newly diagnosed, and ill for under 2 months. Patients with uncontrolled infections, other autoimmune diseases, pregnancy or lactation were excluded. This entry belongs to a study of T cells in Graves' hyperthyroidism and ophthalmopathy. This CDR3 contains 11 residues. Trimming left V 8 bases short and J 1 base short, with 8 bases between. The germline CDR1 and CDR2 sequences are SQVTM and ANQGSEA.

The gene calls are TRBV29-1 and TRBJ1-1; D gene uncertain. Sequenced material: peripheral blood or thyroid tissue (not recorded which). The source is a woman under 30 with Graves' hyperthyroidism. The CDR3 region has the DNA TGCAGCCTCCTTTGGAACACTGAAGCTTTCTTT. This encodes CSLLWNTEAFF.